What follows are 5 T cell receptor beta chains derived from one specimen sequenced in a study of OX40 agonist ivuxolimab in advanced cancers. Measured with immunoSEQ multiplex PCR; TCRdb has only the in-frame clones, and not every one. The sample consists of tens of thousands of clones, 87% of them appearing once. The sample was CD4+ or CD8+ T cells sorted from blood, taken in a trial of the OX40 agonist ivuxolimab. These receptors were obtained from an adult with an advanced solid tumor such as melanoma, head and neck, liver or kidney cancer.

The rearrangement links TRBV27 to TRBJ1-2; 7 bases match TRBD1. This CDR3 comprises 12 residues. V was pared by 8 bases and J by 4 bases, with 4 bases of the junction left unmatched. Per germline, CDR1 MNHEY and CDR2 SMNVEV (reference sequence). The CDR3, as DNA: TGTGCCAGCGGGGACAGAGTCTATGGCTACACCTTC. Translation: CASGDRVYGYTF.

With regard to this clone: The junction departs from germline at one end; a sequencing error may be responsible. V gene TRBV2 combines with J gene TRBJ1-1, with a tentative D call TRBD1 (5 bases). Germline V CDR1 and CDR2: SNHLY, FYNNEI. The CDR3 length is 16 residues. DNA of the CDR3: TGTGCCAGCAGTGAAGCGCTTGGCAGGGTGAACGCTGAAGCTTTCTTT. Its translation: CASSEALGRVNAEAFF.

The count of this clone is one. The V and J genes are TRBV11-2 and TRBJ2-7; D may correspond to TRBD1 or TRBD2 (5 bases each). Germline V gene lookup returns CDR1 SGHAT and CDR2 FQNNGV. The V end was cut by 6 bases, the J end by 6 bases, with 9 bases between. This CDR3 region has 11 residues. In DNA, the CDR3 is TGTGCCAGCAGTAAGGGGAGCGAGCAGTACTTC. This sequence encodes CASSKGSEQYF.

The chain employs TRBV6-5 and TRBJ2-7; D gene ambiguous. The V gene lost 0 bases and the J gene lost 0 bases, with 9 bases spanning the gap. The V gene's germline CDR1 is MNHEY and CDR2 SVGAGI. The CDR3 is made up of 15 amino acids. CDR3 nucleotides: TGTGCCAGCAGTTACTCCGCCCTCGGCTCCTACGAGCAGTACTTC. Its translation is CASSYSALGSYEQYF.

The V and J genes are TRBV7-2 and TRBJ2-7; 8 bases line up with TRBD1. V lost 0 bases and J lost 5; bases outside the gene matches: 6. Germline-derived CDR1 and CDR2 are SGHTA and FQGNSA. The CDR3 is made up of 15 amino acids. CDR3 DNA: TGTGCCAGCAGCTTAGCGGGGCAGGGGGCTGACGAGCAGTACTTC. Protein: CASSLAGQGADEQYF.